This T cell receptor beta chain appears in the sequencing data of a study of cytomegalovirus exposure and HLA in healthy donors. Background on the study: A data release that came early held approximately 85 million unique TCRs from HLA-typed donors.

Germline V CDR1 and CDR2: LGHNA, YSLEER. This CDR3 region has 19 residues. The V gene lost 0 bases and the J gene lost 5 bases, with 23 bases spanning the gap. A multiplex PCR was run with 60 Vbeta primers and 13 Jbeta primers. The data were produced by immunoSEQ multiplex PCR, yet TCRdb's version contains in-frame clones alone and is incomplete. The table includes roughly 67,000 clones, about four fifths detected once. The specimen sequenced was PBMCs. The chain is built from TRBV4-3 and TRBJ1-5, with D possibly matching TRBD1 (5 bases). This clonotype was obtained from a woman aged 25 to 39 in good health and CMV-seronegative. Written as DNA, the CDR3 is TGCGCCAGCAGCCAAGATTGGGGCGTCAGAATCCACCTGGATCAGCCCCAGCATTTT. This sequence encodes CASSQDWGVRIHLDQPQHF.